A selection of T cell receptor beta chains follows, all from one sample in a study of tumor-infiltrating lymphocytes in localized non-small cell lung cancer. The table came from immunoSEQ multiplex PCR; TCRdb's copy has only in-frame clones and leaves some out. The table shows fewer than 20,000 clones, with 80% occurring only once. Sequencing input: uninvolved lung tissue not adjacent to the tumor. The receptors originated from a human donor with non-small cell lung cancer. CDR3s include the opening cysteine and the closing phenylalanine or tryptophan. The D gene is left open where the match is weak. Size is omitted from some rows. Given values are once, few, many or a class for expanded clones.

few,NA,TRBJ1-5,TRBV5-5,TGTGCCAGCAGCTTGGCGGGCCCTAGCAGCACCCAGCATTTT,CASSLAGPSSTQHF
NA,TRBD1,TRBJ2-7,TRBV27,TGTGCCAGCGGGACAGGGAACACCTACGAGCAGTACTTC,CASGTGNTYEQYF
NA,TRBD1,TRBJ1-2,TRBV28,TGTGCCAGCAGTGCGACAGGGATTAACTATGGCTACACCTTC,CASSATGINYGYTF
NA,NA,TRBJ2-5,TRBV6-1,TGTGCCAGCAGCTTCAACAGGCAAGAGACCCAGTACTTC,CASSFNRQETQYF
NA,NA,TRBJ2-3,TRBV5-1,TGCGCCAGCAGCTTATACCGCCCCAGCACAGATACGCAGTATTTT,CASSLYRPSTDTQYF
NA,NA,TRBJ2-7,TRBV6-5,TGTGCCAGCAGTACGACTGGGGTTTACGAGCAGTACTTC,CASSTTGVYEQYF
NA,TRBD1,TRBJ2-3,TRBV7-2,TGTGCCAGCAGTTTACAGGGGGAAGATACGCAGTATTTT,CASSLQGEDTQYF
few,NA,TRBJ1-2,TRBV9,TGTGCCAGCAGCGTAGCTCCAGCCTCTAACTATGGCTACACCTTC,CASSVAPASNYGYTF
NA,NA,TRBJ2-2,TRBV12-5,TGTGCTAGTGAGGACAGTAACACCGGGGAGCTGTTTTTT,CASEDSNTGELFF
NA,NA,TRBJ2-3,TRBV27,TGTGCCAGCAGCCCCTTGGAGGGAGGCGTGATAGGCACAGATACGCAGTATTTT,CASSPLEGGVIGTDTQYF
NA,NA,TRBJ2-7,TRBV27,TGTGCCAGCCCCGTAGTCGGACTGCTCTACGAGCAGTACTTC,CASPVVGLLYEQYF
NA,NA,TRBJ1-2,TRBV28,TGTGCCACTACAGGGTCCTTCTCGACAGGATACTATGGCTACACCTTC,CATTGSFSTGYYGYTF
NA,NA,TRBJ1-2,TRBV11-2,TGTGCCAGCAGCTTAGTTTTGGGGGATGGCTACACCTTC,CASSLVLGDGYTF
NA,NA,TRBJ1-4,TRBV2,TGTGCCAGCAACCCGAAGGGGAGGAGTGAAAAACTGTTTTTT,CASNPKGRSEKLFF
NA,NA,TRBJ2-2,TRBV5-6,TGTGCCAGCAGCTTACGTCAGGGGGGAGTCGGGGAGCTGTTTTTT,CASSLRQGGVGELFF
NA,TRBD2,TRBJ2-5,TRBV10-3,TGTGCCATCAGTGGATCACTAGCGGGAGAAGAGACCCAGTACTTC,CAISGSLAGEETQYF
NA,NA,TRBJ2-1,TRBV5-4,TGTGCCAGCAGCTTGGGAGGGAGTGCCTACAATGAGCAGTTCTTC,CASSLGGSAYNEQFF
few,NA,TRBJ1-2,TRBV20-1,TGCAGTGCTAAGGGGGAGCACTACACCTTC,CSAKGEHYTF
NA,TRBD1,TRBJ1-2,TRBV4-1,TGCGCCAGCAGCCAAGATGACAGGGTGATAAATGGCTACACCTTC,CASSQDDRVINGYTF
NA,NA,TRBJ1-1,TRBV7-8,TGTGCCAGCAGCTTAGGGGGAGGCGAAGCTTTCTTT,CASSLGGGEAFF
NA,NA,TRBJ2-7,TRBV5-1,TGCGCCAGCAGCTTGGAAGGGATCTACGAGCAGTACTTC,CASSLEGIYEQYF
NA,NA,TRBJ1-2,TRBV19,TGTGCCAGTAGTGATGGCGGGTATGGCTACACCTTC,CASSDGGYGYTF